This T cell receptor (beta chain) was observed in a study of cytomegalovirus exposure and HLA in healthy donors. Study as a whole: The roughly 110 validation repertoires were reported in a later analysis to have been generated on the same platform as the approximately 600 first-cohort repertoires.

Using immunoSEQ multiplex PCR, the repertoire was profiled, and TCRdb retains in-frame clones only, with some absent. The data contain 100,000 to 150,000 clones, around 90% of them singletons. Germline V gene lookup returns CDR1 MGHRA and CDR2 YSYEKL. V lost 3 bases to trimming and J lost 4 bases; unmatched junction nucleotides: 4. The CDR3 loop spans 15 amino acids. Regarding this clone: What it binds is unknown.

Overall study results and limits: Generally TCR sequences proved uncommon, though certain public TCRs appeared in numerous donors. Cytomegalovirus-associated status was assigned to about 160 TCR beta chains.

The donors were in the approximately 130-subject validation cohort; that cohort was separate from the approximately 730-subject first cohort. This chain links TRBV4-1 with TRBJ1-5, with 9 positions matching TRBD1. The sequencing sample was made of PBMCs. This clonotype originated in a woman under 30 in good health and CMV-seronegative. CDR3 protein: CASSQAGQGNQPQHF. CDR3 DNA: TGCGCCAGCAGCCAGGCTGGACAGGGGAATCAGCCCCAGCATTTT.